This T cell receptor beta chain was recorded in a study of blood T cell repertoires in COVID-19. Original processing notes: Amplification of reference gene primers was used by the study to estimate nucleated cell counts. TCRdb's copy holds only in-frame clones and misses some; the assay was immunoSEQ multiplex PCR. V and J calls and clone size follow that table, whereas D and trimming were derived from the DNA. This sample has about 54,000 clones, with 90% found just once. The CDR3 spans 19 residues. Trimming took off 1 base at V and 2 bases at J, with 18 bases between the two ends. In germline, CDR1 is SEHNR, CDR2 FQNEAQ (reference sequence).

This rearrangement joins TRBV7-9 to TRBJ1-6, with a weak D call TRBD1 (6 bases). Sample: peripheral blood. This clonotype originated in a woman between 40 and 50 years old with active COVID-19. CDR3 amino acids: CASSLGGGLILPYNSPLHF. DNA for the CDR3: TGTGCCAGCAGCTTAGGCGGGGGGCTAATCCTCCCCTATAATTCACCCCTCCACTTT.